One and the same sample provided the 21 T cell receptor beta chains below, sequenced in a study of OX40 agonist ivuxolimab in advanced cancers. Sequenced by immunoSEQ multiplex PCR; TCRdb stores in-frame clones only, minus some. The repertoire has around 67,000 clones, 70% to 90% of them found once; the top ten carry approximately 1.3%. The input for sequencing was CD4+ or CD8+ T cells sorted from blood, taken in a trial of the OX40 agonist ivuxolimab. The source is an adult with an advanced solid tumor such as melanoma, head and neck, liver or kidney cancer.

The chain joins TRBV19 to TRBJ2-2, with 7 bases aligning to TRBD2. Per germline, CDR1 LNHDA and CDR2 SQIVND (reference sequence). V shed 6 bases and J 3 bases; nucleotides not matched to a gene: 13. The CDR3 length is 17 residues. The chain's CDR3 is CASRSPAGGGYTGELFF. The DNA for the CDR3 is TGTGCCAGTAGATCCCCCGCGGGCGGGGGATACACCGGGGAGCTGTTTTTT.

The chain joins TRBV5-4 to TRBJ2-2; 8 bases match TRBD1. Germline CDR1 SGHNT, CDR2 YYREEE (reference sequence). The CDR3 covers 16 residues. Germline trimming cut 1 base from V and 6 bases from J; bases unmatched to any gene: 8. The CDR3 DNA sequence: TGTGCCAGCAGCTTGCCGGGACAGGTTGTTGCCGGGGAGCTGTTTTTT. This sequence encodes CASSLPGQVVAGELFF.

The J gene is TRBJ2-2, the V gene TRBV7-2; D is perhaps TRBD1 (6 bases). Germline lookup yields CDR1 SGHTA and CDR2 FQGNSA. This CDR3 spans 16 amino acids. With 3 bases removed from V and 0 bases from J, the gap between germline ends came to 11 bases. The DNA for the CDR3 is TGTGCCAGCAGCTTTCGGGCAGGGGCGAACACCGGGGAGCTGTTTTTT. This translates into CASSFRAGANTGELFF.

V usage is TRBV7-3 and J usage is TRBJ2-5; D gene uncertain. V lost 2 bases and J lost 6, with 10 bases in between. Germline V gene data show CDR1 as SGHTA and CDR2 as FQGTGA. The CDR3 length is 13 residues. The CDR3 reads CASSLLPAKTQYF. As DNA, the CDR3 is TGTGCCAGCAGCTTACTCCCCGCAAAGACCCAGTACTTC.

The V and J genes are TRBV7-9 and TRBJ1-4; perhaps TRBD1 as D (6 bases). Germline V gene lookup returns CDR1 SEHNR and CDR2 FQNEAQ (reference sequence). CDR3 length equals 15 residues. The ends were cut back, 5 bases at V and 8 bases at J, with 18 bases in the middle. CDR3 DNA sequence: TGTGCCAGCAGCCATACCGGGCAGGGGAGCGAAAAACTGTTTTTT. This codes for CASSHTGQGSEKLFF.

The chain employs TRBV7-6 and TRBJ2-3; TRBD2 agrees at 7 bases. CDR3 length: 15 amino acids. Trimming took 1 base from V and 2 from J; bases not matched to a gene: 3. Germline V gives CDR1 SGHVS, CDR2 FNYEAQ. CDR3 amino acids: CASSLGDYFTDTQYF. The DNA for the CDR3 is TGTGCCAGCAGCTTAGGGGACTATTTCACAGATACGCAGTATTTT.

The rearrangement uses TRBV10-1 and TRBJ2-7; D perhaps matches TRBD1 (6 bases). The CDR3 extends over 13 amino acids. Looked up from germline, CDR1 is WNHNN and CDR2 is SYGVQD (reference sequence). Trimming cost V 6 bases and J 3 bases, with 12 bases left between them. The CDR3 here is CASSPQQGYEQYF. The CDR3 DNA reads TGCGCCAGCAGCCCCCAACAGGGCTACGAGCAGTACTTC.

The rearrangement uses TRBV15 and TRBJ2-1; weak D call: TRBD2 (5 bases). The V gene's germline CDR1 is LNHNV and CDR2 YYDKDF (reference sequence). The V end lost 0 bases, the J end lost 9 bases, and 9 bases lay between the germline ends. CDR3 length: 13 amino acids. Here the CDR3 reads CATSRDPEGEQFF. The CDR3 nucleotides read TGTGCCACCAGCAGAGATCCTGAGGGTGAGCAGTTCTTC.

This clone was picked up one time. The chain joins TRBV30 to TRBJ2-5; D is perhaps TRBD1 (6 bases). Trimming removed 2 bases at V and 2 bases at J, with 18 bases between. Germline V gene sequence: CDR1 GTSNPN, CDR2 SVGIG (reference sequence). This CDR3 is 16 amino acids long. The CDR3: CAWSPTRGGPQETQYF. CDR3 in DNA: TGTGCCTGGAGTCCCACCAGAGGGGGACCGCAAGAGACCCAGTACTTC.

This rearrangement joins TRBV5-8 to TRBJ2-3, with D possibly matching TRBD2 (6 bases). Germline CDR1 and CDR2: SGHTS and YDEGEE. Trimming removed 0 bases from V and 0 bases from J, with 8 bases in between. This CDR3 has 15 residues. The CDR3 sequence: CASSLGRGSTDTQYF. In DNA, the CDR3 is TGTGCCAGCAGCTTGGGTCGGGGGAGCACAGATACGCAGTATTTT.

The chain is built from TRBV7-2 and TRBJ1-5; no clear D gene. The germline V gene has CDR1 SGHTA and CDR2 FQGNSA. The CDR3 consists of 13 residues. Trimming cost V 1 base and J 4 bases, with 5 bases left between them. CDR3 in amino acids: CASSLDQNQPQHF. The CDR3 DNA is TGTGCCAGCAGCTTAGACCAGAATCAGCCCCAGCATTTT.

The chain joins TRBV7-2 to TRBJ1-3, with 9 nucleotides matching TRBD1. Germline CDR1 reads SGHTA; CDR2 reads FQGNSA. The CDR3 totals 16 residues. The ends lost 1 base at V and 4 bases at J; junction bases unmatched: 5. The CDR3 nucleotides read TGTGCCAGCAGCTTAGTATGGACAGGGGTCGGAAACACCATATATTTT. Translation: CASSLVWTGVGNTIYF.

The chain carries TRBV7-8 and TRBJ1-5; 10 bases match TRBD1. Germline values: CDR1 SGHVS, CDR2 FQNEAQ. Germline trimming cut 5 bases from V and 6 bases from J; bases unmatched to any gene: 10. This CDR3 spans 16 amino acids. CDR3 sequence (DNA): TGTGCCAGCAGCCGACTGACAGGGGGCGGGGGTCAGCCCCAGCATTTT. It specifies CASSRLTGGGGQPQHF.

This chain links TRBV7-2 with TRBJ1-1; 10 positions agree with TRBD1. V was clipped by 5 bases and J by 5 bases; unmatched bases: 5. The germline gives CDR1 SGHTA, CDR2 FQGNSA. There are 14 residues in the CDR3. DNA for the CDR3: TGTGCCAGCAGCCGACAGGGGGCGCGGACTGAAGCTTTCTTT. This sequence encodes CASSRQGARTEAFF. Filled out from reference TRBV7-2 and TRBJ1-1, the complete variable domain reads GAGVSQSPSNKVTEKGKDVELRCDPISGHTALYWYRQSLGQGLEFLIYFQGNSAPDKSGLPSDRFSAERTGGSVSTLTIQRTQQEDSAVYLCASSRQGARTEAFFGQGTRLTVV.

The genes are TRBV5-1 and TRBJ2-5; TRBD1 matches 8 bases. This CDR3 region has 13 residues. CDR1 and CDR2 (germline): SGHRS, YFSETQ. J was trimmed by 5 bases and V by 5 bases; bases with no gene match: 5. In nucleotides, the CDR3 is TGCGCCAGCAGTACAGGGGGTGGGGAGACCCAGTACTTC. Residues: CASSTGGGETQYF.

This sequence joins TRBV5-1 and TRBJ2-6; D is unresolved. This CDR3 is built from 15 residues. V was pared by 4 bases and J by 0 bases, with 8 bases between. Germline CDR1 is SGHRS and CDR2 is YFSETQ. CDR3 region: CASSPMSSGANVLTF. The CDR3 region has the DNA TGCGCCAGCAGCCCGATGAGCTCTGGGGCCAACGTCCTGACTTTC. Variable domain in full (rest from reference TRBV5-1 and TRBJ2-6): KAGVTQTPRYLIKTRGQQVTLSCSPISGHRSVSWYQQTPGQGLQFLFEYFSETQRNKGNFPGRFSGRQFSNSRSEMNVSTLELGDSALYLCASSPMSSGANVLTFGAGSRLTVL.

The V gene is TRBV14, the J gene TRBJ1-2, with 8 nucleotides matching TRBD1. This CDR3 spans 15 amino acids. Germline values: CDR1 SGHDN, CDR2 FVKESK. Losses at the gene ends were 5 bases for V and 7 bases for J; bases not matched to a gene: 12. The CDR3 is CASSGSGRGPSGYTF. The CDR3 DNA reads as TGTGCCAGCAGCGGGAGTGGCAGGGGGCCTAGTGGCTACACCTTC.

The chain carries TRBV11-2 and TRBJ1-4; the D is unclear. Germline V lookup: CDR1 SGHAT, CDR2 FQNNGV. CDR3 size: 13 residues. V was trimmed by 1 base and J by 5 bases, leaving 5 bases between them. CDR3 bases: TGTGCCAGCAGCTTAGCCCCAAATGAAAAACTGTTTTTT. Its protein is CASSLAPNEKLFF.

The chain uses TRBV30 and TRBJ2-2; the D gene could be TRBD1 or TRBD2 (5 bases each). The germline V and J ends were trimmed by 1 base and 6 bases, with 9 bases remaining between them. CDR3 length: 13 amino acids. CDR1 GTSNPN and CDR2 SVGIG come from the germline V gene (reference sequence). Here the CDR3 reads CAWSGDAAGELFF. CDR3 DNA: TGTGCCTGGAGTGGGGACGCGGCCGGGGAGCTGTTTTTT.

The rearrangement joins TRBV9 to TRBJ1-5; D is undetermined. In germline, CDR1 is SGDLS, CDR2 YYNGEE. V gave up 9 bases and J gave up 7 bases, with 23 bases separating them. This CDR3 spans 15 amino acids. The CDR3: CATQYCHSYYQPQHF. Here the CDR3 DNA reads TGTGCCACCCAATATTGTCACAGCTACTACCAGCCCCAGCATTTT.

The chain joins TRBV4-3 to TRBJ2-7, with TRBD1 as a possible D gene (6 bases). CDR3 length: 15 residues. The V end was cut by 0 bases, the J end by 9 bases, with 18 bases between. In germline, CDR1 is LGHNA, CDR2 YSLEER. Written as DNA, the CDR3 is TGCGCCAGCAGCCAAGAGTCTAACAGGGTCGGTGTGCAGTACTTC. Translated: CASSQESNRVGVQYF.